Listed below are T cell receptor beta chains from one sample, sequenced in a study of shared T cell receptors in the human thymus. Measured with immunoSEQ multiplex PCR; TCRdb has only the in-frame clones, and not every one. This repertoire shows 700,000 to 750,000 clones, approximately 83% found once; its top ten account for around 0.0099%. The same data also went into a second study, on human thymus T cells.

Sequencing input: thymocytes. These receptors were obtained from a girl under three years old with a congenital heart defect. CDR3s include the opening cysteine and the closing phenylalanine or tryptophan. Each record gives: D gene, V gene, clone size, J gene, CDR3 protein, CDR3 DNA. D genes are given only for firm matches. Rows may omit the clone size; those that give it use once, few, many or a size class.

.	TRBV9	once	TRBJ2-1	CASSVEAGQEQFF	TGTGCCAGCAGCGTAGAAGCGGGTCAGGAGCAGTTCTTC
TRBD2	TRBV2	.	TRBJ2-3	CASQTGTSGGIRTDTQYF	TGTGCCAGCCAGACCGGGACTAGCGGGGGTATCAGGACAGATACGCAGTATTTT
TRBD1	TRBV9	.	TRBJ1-3	CASSPRGTGVSGNTIYF	TGTGCCAGCAGCCCGCGCGGGACAGGGGTGTCTGGAAACACCATATATTTT
.	TRBV5-1	.	TRBJ2-7	CASSSGRVSSDSYEQYF	TGCGCCAGCAGCTCCGGGCGAGTGTCTAGCGACTCCTACGAGCAGTACTTC
.	TRBV6-5	.	TRBJ1-2	CASSYSRGGYTF	TGTGCCAGCAGTTACAGCAGGGGTGGCTACACCTTC
TRBD1	TRBV7-2	few	TRBJ1-2	CASSLVDRDYGYTF	TGTGCCAGCAGCTTAGTTGACAGGGACTATGGCTACACCTTC
.	TRBV5-1	once	TRBJ2-1	CASSHDSTNGSYNEQFF	TGCGCCAGCAGCCATGACAGCACCAACGGCTCCTACAATGAGCAGTTCTTC
TRBD1	TRBV4-3	.	TRBJ1-2	CASSLTETGYKGSPGYTF	TGCGCCAGCAGCCTAACCGAGACAGGGTATAAGGGATCACCGGGCTACACCTTC
.	TRBV2	.	TRBJ2-2	CASRSRDIRYTGELFF	TGTGCCAGCAGGTCCCGGGACATCCGTTACACCGGGGAGCTGTTTTTT
.	TRBV6-1	.	TRBJ1-2	CASSGRYRRDPDGYTF	TGTGCCAGCAGTGGGAGATATAGGAGGGACCCCGATGGCTACACCTTC
.	TRBV28	.	TRBJ1-2	CASSLDRPYNFYGYTF	TGTGCCAGCAGCCTAGACAGGCCCTATAATTTCTATGGCTACACCTTC
.	TRBV7-6	once	TRBJ2-7	CASSSNYEQYF	TGTGCCAGCAGCTCAAACTACGAGCAGTACTTC
.	TRBV13	.	TRBJ1-1	CASSLLGRQVDAFF	TGTGCCAGCAGCCTGCTAGGTCGACAGGTGGACGCTTTCTTT
.	TRBV21-1	.	TRBJ1-1	CASSGRTGLGTEAFF	TGTGCCAGCAGCGGCAGAACAGGGCTAGGAACTGAAGCTTTCTTT
.	TRBV18	.	TRBJ2-5	CASSPNEREGEETQYF	TGTGCCAGCTCACCAAACGAGCGAGAGGGAGAAGAGACCCAGTACTTC
.	TRBV7-8	.	TRBJ2-7	CASSSMLRASYEQYF	TGTGCCAGCAGCTCTATGTTGCGTGCCTCCTACGAGCAGTACTTC
TRBD2	TRBV29-1	.	TRBJ2-1	CSVAARTSGGDEQFF	TGCAGCGTTGCAGCCCGGACTAGCGGGGGAGATGAGCAGTTCTTC
TRBD1	TRBV19	.	TRBJ2-7	CASSPGQKGYEQYF	TGTGCCAGTAGCCCGGGACAGAAAGGATACGAGCAGTACTTC
TRBD1	TRBV11-2	.	TRBJ1-2	CASSYRQGHYGYTF	TGTGCCAGCAGCTACCGACAGGGGCACTATGGCTACACCTTC
TRBD1	TRBV18	.	TRBJ2-5	CASSPRALYRGRGKTQYF	TGTGCCAGCTCACCACGTGCCCTTTACAGGGGGCGAGGGAAGACCCAGTACTTC
TRBD1	TRBV6-4	once	TRBJ2-1	CASSDRDRVNEQFF	TGTGCCAGCAGTGACAGAGACAGGGTAAATGAGCAGTTCTTC
.	TRBV5-1	once	TRBJ1-4	CASSSSANEKLFF	TGCGCCAGCAGCTCCAGTGCTAATGAAAAACTGTTTTTT
.	TRBV19	.	TRBJ1-2	CVSHAGGWHNYGYTF	TGTGTCAGTCACGCCGGGGGGTGGCATAACTATGGCTACACCTTC
TRBD1	TRBV25-1	.	TRBJ1-1	CASSPGTGNTEAFF	TGTGCCAGCAGTCCCGGGACAGGGAACACTGAAGCTTTCTTT
.	TRBV7-2	.	TRBJ1-6	CASSFSFGQRGSRLHF	TGTGCCAGCAGCTTTAGCTTTGGGCAGCGGGGATCACGCCTCCACTTT
.	TRBV10-3	.	TRBJ2-5	CAISRGGWAGSHLETQYF	TGTGCCATCAGTAGAGGGGGTTGGGCAGGGTCGCATTTAGAGACCCAGTACTTC
.	TRBV5-1	few	TRBJ2-2	CASSPLLSGELFF	TGCGCCAGCAGCCCGCTACTCTCCGGGGAGCTGTTTTTT
.	TRBV5-1	.	TRBJ1-2	CASSLADGYGYTF	TGCGCCAGCAGCTTGGCCGACGGGTATGGCTACACCTTC
TRBD2	TRBV7-7	.	TRBJ2-1	CASSLNRGESYNEQFF	TGTGCTAGCAGCTTAAACCGGGGGGAGTCCTACAATGAGCAGTTCTTC
TRBD1	TRBV6-1	.	TRBJ1-1	CATYSRGGCTEAFF	TGTGCCACATACTCAAGAGGGGGCTGCACTGAAGCTTTCTTT
.	TRBV5-1	.	TRBJ2-5	CASSLSLETQYF	TGCGCCAGCAGCTTGTCCCTAGAGACCCAGTACTTC
.	TRBV10-3	.	TRBJ1-1	CAISESKEGQAEAFF	TGTGCCATCAGTGAGTCGAAGGAGGGCCAGGCTGAAGCTTTCTTT
.	TRBV6-5	.	TRBJ1-2	CASSEGLYGYTF	TGTGCCAGCAGTGAAGGACTCTATGGCTACACCTTC
TRBD2	TRBV14	.	TRBJ2-3	CASSPKLAGGPDTQYF	TGTGCCAGCAGCCCGAAACTAGCGGGGGGGCCAGATACGCAGTATTTT
.	TRBV6-5	.	TRBJ1-2	CASSYRGLNHGYTF	TGTGCCAGCAGTTACAGGGGACTCAATCATGGCTACACCTTC
.	TRBV27	.	TRBJ1-2	CASRIARKTGYGYTF	TGTGCCAGCAGGATAGCTCGGAAGACGGGCTATGGCTACACCTTC
.	TRBV29-1	.	TRBJ1-1	CSTTPGAEAFF	TGCAGCACTACACCAGGGGCCGAAGCTTTCTTT
.	TRBV11-3	.	TRBJ1-1	CASSCSRGAEAFF	TGTGCCAGCAGCTGCTCAAGAGGAGCTGAAGCTTTCTTT
TRBD2	TRBV25-1	.	TRBJ2-3	CASSMGKRGPTDTQYF	TGTGCCAGCAGTATGGGCAAGCGGGGGCCCACAGATACGCAGTATTTT
.	TRBV6-1	once	TRBJ1-2	CASNLDRLYGYTF	TGTGCCAGCAACTTAGATCGCCTCTATGGCTACACCTTC
.	TRBV7-2	.	TRBJ2-1	CASSQTDNEQFF	TGTGCCAGCAGCCAAACTGACAATGAGCAGTTCTTC
TRBD1	TRBV19	.	TRBJ1-3	CASSRSGTGTGTRCTIYF	TGTGCCAGTAGTAGATCTGGAACCGGGACAGGAACACGTTGCACCATATATTTT
.	TRBV28	.	TRBJ1-1	CASSLHRLNTEAFF	TGTGCCAGCAGTTTACACAGGCTGAACACTGAAGCTTTCTTT
.	TRBV20-1	.	TRBJ2-7	CSARSYEQYF	TGCAGTGCTAGATCTTACGAGCAGTACTTC
TRBD1	TRBV14	.	TRBJ1-6	CASSQEGTRDRELIDSPLHF	TGTGCCAGCAGCCAAGAGGGGACCCGGGACAGGGAACTAATTGATTCACCCCTCCACTTT
.	TRBV28	.	TRBJ2-3	CASRLIEQGEMKTDTQYF	TGTGCCAGCAGATTGATTGAACAGGGCGAGATGAAAACAGATACGCAGTATTTT
TRBD1	TRBV6-6	.	TRBJ1-3	CASREGTDSGNTIYF	TGTGCCAGCAGAGAAGGGACAGACTCTGGAAACACCATATATTTT
.	TRBV6-5	.	TRBJ1-1	CASKRFNRCTEAFF	TGTGCCAGCAAGCGTTTTAACAGGTGCACTGAAGCTTTCTTT
TRBD1	TRBV5-4	.	TRBJ2-7	CASSEGAFYEQYF	TGTGCCAGCAGCGAGGGGGCCTTCTACGAGCAGTACTTC
.	TRBV7-3	.	TRBJ2-1	CASSPGGPENEQFF	TGTGCCAGCAGCCCGGGGGGCCCTGAGAATGAGCAGTTCTTC
.	TRBV27	.	TRBJ1-1	CASSRLNTEAFF	TGTGCCAGCAGCAGGTTGAACACTGAAGCTTTCTTT
TRBD1	TRBV5-1	.	TRBJ1-1	CASSPDRVWTEAFF	TGCGCCAGCAGCCCAGACAGGGTATGGACTGAAGCTTTCTTT
TRBD1	TRBV27	once	TRBJ1-1	CASSPLTGDRTEAFF	TGTGCCAGCAGTCCCCTCACAGGGGATAGGACTGAAGCTTTCTTT
.	TRBV18	.	TRBJ1-3	CASPRPEYYSGNTIYF	TGTGCCAGCCCCCGACCGGAATACTACTCTGGAAACACCATATATTTT